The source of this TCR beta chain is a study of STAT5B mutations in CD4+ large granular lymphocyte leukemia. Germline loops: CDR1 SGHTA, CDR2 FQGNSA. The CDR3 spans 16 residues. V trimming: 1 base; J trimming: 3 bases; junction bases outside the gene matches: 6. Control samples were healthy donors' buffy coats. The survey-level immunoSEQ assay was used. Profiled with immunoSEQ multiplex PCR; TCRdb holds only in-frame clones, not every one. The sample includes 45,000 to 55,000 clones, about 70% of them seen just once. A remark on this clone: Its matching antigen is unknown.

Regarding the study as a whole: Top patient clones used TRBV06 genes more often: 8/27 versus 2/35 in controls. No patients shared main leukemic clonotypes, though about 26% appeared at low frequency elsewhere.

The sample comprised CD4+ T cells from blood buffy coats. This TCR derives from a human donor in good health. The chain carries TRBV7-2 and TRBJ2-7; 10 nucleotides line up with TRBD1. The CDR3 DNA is TGTGCCAGCAGCTTAGGAGTGGACAGGGGGTTCTACGAGCAGTACTTC. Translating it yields CASSLGVDRGFYEQYF.